The following is a T cell receptor (beta chain) sequence with its context. Antigen unknown. The sample comes from a study of T-cell reconstitution after alpha-beta-depleted transplantation in children. Points from the study as a whole: Newly made T cells mostly supplied T-cell counts and diversity one year after transplant. Some patients showed high day-60 TCRbeta diversity, which derived from surviving recipient T cells and thymic progenitors. Expanded graft clones, several hundred of them, were reportedly the source of alpha-beta T cells about two months after transplant.

Germline V gene lookup returns CDR1 MRHNA and CDR2 SNTAGT. The CDR3 is 19 amino acids. J lost 6 bases, V lost 5 bases, and 14 bases had no gene match. Preparation of the TCRbeta library was carried out with unique molecular identifiers. TCRdb fed the PCR reads into MiXCR, producing one record per CDR3 protein. The sample holds 350,000 to 500,000 distinct CDR3 sequences, approximately 41% seen once. This clonotype originated in a girl aged 2 to 9 with aplastic anemia, due to receive a stem cell transplant. The chain carries TRBV6-4 and TRBJ2-2; TRBD2 matches at 14 bases. The input for sequencing was PBMCs, taken before TCRalphabeta/CD19-depleted stem cell transplant. Written as DNA, the CDR3 is TGTGCCAGCAGTCACCTCCTCGGGACTAGCGGGAGAGGGGCCGGGGAGCTGTTTTTT. Translated: CASSHLLGTSGRGAGELFF.